Listed here are 16 T cell receptor beta chains from one sample, sequenced in a study of blood T cell repertoires in COVID-19. Some clones are missing from TCRdb's copy, which holds only in-frame ones; the method was immunoSEQ multiplex PCR. Of some 150,000 clones listed, about 85% were seen once; the top ten hold 7%. The sequencing sample was made of peripheral blood. The receptors stem from a woman of 80 years or more in a cohort sampled during active or convalescent COVID-19.

J is TRBJ2-3 and V is TRBV18; no firm D call. This CDR3 has 13 residues. V lost 0 bases to trimming and J lost 7 bases, with 8 bases between them. Germline CDR1 is KGHSH and CDR2 is LQKENI. DNA for the CDR3: TGTGCCAGCTCACCACCGAGTCGATATACGCAGTATTTT. This sequence encodes CASSPPSRYTQYF.

The chain recombines TRBV18 with TRBJ1-4; 8 bases fit TRBD1. CDR3 length equals 15 residues. The junction had 7 bases not matched to a gene; V was cut back by 3 bases and J by 7 bases. Germline lookup yields CDR1 KGHSH and CDR2 LQKENI. This CDR3 reads CASSPYNRGSEKLFF. The CDR3, as DNA: TGTGCCAGCTCACCGTATAACAGGGGGTCTGAAAAACTGTTTTTT.

V gene TRBV6-5 combines with J gene TRBJ2-1; 9 positions agree with TRBD1. With V trimmed by 1 base and J by 10 bases, 5 bases remained unmatched. This CDR3 region has 14 residues. Germline lookup yields CDR1 MNHEY and CDR2 SVGAGI. CDR3 loop: CASSYWDREGEQFF. The CDR3 DNA reads as TGTGCCAGCAGTTACTGGGACAGGGAAGGGGAGCAGTTCTTC.

The chain couples TRBV5-4 to TRBJ1-3; D not certain. V shed 5 bases and J shed 0 bases, with 12 bases lying between them. This CDR3 is built from 15 residues. Germline loops: CDR1 SGHNT, CDR2 YYREEE (reference sequence). The CDR3 here is CASSTTVSSGNTIYF. DNA for the CDR3: TGTGCCAGCAGTACTACTGTTTCCTCTGGAAACACCATATATTTT.

The gene calls are TRBV7-9 and TRBJ1-5, with TRBD1 matching over 9 bases. The CDR3 runs to 14 residues. Germline V gene data show CDR1 as SEHNR and CDR2 as FQNEAQ (reference sequence). The trim removed 0 bases at V and 8 bases at J, leaving 2 bases unmatched. The chain's CDR3 is CASSLARTGEPQHF. The CDR3 nucleotides read TGTGCCAGCAGCTTAGCGCGGACAGGGGAGCCCCAGCATTTT.

This clone showed up just a few times. This rearrangement joins TRBV4-1 to TRBJ1-5; D is ambiguous. This CDR3 has 16 amino acids. The ends were cut back, 0 bases at V and 3 bases at J, with 12 bases in the middle. CDR1 and CDR2 (germline): MGHRA, YSYEKL. CDR3 in amino acids: CASSQDSGVFNQPQHF. In DNA, the CDR3 is TGCGCCAGCAGCCAAGATAGCGGGGTATTCAATCAGCCCCAGCATTTT.

The CDR3 DNA sequence: TGTGCCAGCTCACCGGGACAGGGCTTAGAAAACACTGAAGCTTTCTTT. Amino acids: CASSPGQGLENTEAFF. J is TRBJ1-1 and V is TRBV18, with TRBD1 matching over 9 bases. The CDR3 has 16 residues. V dropped 3 bases and J dropped 2; count of bases not matched to a gene: 7. The germline gives CDR1 KGHSH, CDR2 LQKENI.

The genes are TRBV2 and TRBJ2-1; D is unresolved. CDR3 length: 13 amino acids. Germline V gives CDR1 SNHLY, CDR2 FYNNEI. Trimming left V 4 bases short and J 4 bases short, with 8 bases between. In DNA, the CDR3 is TGTGCCAGCAGTGCAGCCAGTTACAATGAGCAGTTCTTC. As protein: CASSAASYNEQFF.

Only one count was recorded for this clone. This rearrangement joins TRBV6-6 to TRBJ1-5; D uncertain. Germline V lookup: CDR1 MNHNY, CDR2 SVGAGI (reference sequence). V was trimmed by 2 bases and J by 9 bases, leaving 11 bases between them. This CDR3 comprises 13 residues. CDR3 sequence (DNA): TGTGCCAGCAGTTACGAGCCACCTGGGCCCCAGCATTTT. It yields the protein CASSYEPPGPQHF.

This chain connects TRBV28 to TRBJ1-3; 7 bases align to TRBD1. V shed 8 bases, J shed 0 bases, and the junction held 4 bases outside the gene matches. CDR1 is MDHEN, CDR2 SYDVKM, per germline. The CDR3 runs 14 residues. The CDR3 DNA reads as TGTGCCAGCCGGGACAGATCCTCTGGAAACACCATATATTTT. It codes for CASRDRSSGNTIYF.

The rearrangement joins TRBV27 to TRBJ1-2; a possible D gene is TRBD1 (5 bases). Trimming cost V 5 bases and J 0 bases, with 16 bases left between them. Germline CDR1 is MNHEY and CDR2 is SMNVEV (reference sequence). This CDR3 is 16 amino acids long. CDR3 protein: CASSTREDTTNYGYTF. In DNA form, the CDR3 reads TGTGCCAGCAGTACTAGGGAGGACACAACTAACTATGGCTACACCTTC.

The chain joins TRBV19 to TRBJ2-1; TRBD2 agrees at 9 bases. J was trimmed by 0 bases and V by 2 bases; bases with no gene match: 5. The CDR3 runs to 17 residues. CDR1 is LNHDA and CDR2 is SQIVND in the germline V gene (reference sequence). The CDR3 DNA follows: TGTGCCAGTAGTATATTCGCGGGGGGGAGCTCCTACAATGAGCAGTTCTTC. Its protein product is CASSIFAGGSSYNEQFF.

The chain carries TRBV10-2 and TRBJ2-7, with unresolved D. The V gene's germline CDR1 is WSHSY and CDR2 SAAADI. CDR3 length: 13 residues. Trimming took off 3 bases at V and 4 bases at J, with 10 bases between the two ends. The CDR3 reads CASSDSVAYEQYF. In nucleotides, the CDR3 is TGCGCCAGCAGTGACTCGGTTGCGTACGAGCAGTACTTC.

The chain carries TRBV19 and TRBJ2-1, with D possibly being TRBD2 (6 bases). V was cut by 0 bases and J by 6 bases, with 12 bases left in between. The CDR3 is 15 amino acids. Germline V lookup: CDR1 LNHDA, CDR2 SQIVND (reference sequence). The DNA for the CDR3 is TGTGCCAGTAGTATAGATTGGGGGGATAGCAATGAGCAGTTCTTC. Amino acids: CASSIDWGDSNEQFF.

This chain uses TRBV4-2 with TRBJ1-2; no reliable D call. Germline CDR1 LGHNA, CDR2 YNFKEQ. The CDR3 is 15 amino acids. V gave up 1 base and J gave up 7 bases, with 16 bases separating them. CDR3 nucleotide sequence: TGTGCCAGCAGCCAAGGGTCTGAGGCCTCCGGTGGCTACACCTTC. It encodes CASSQGSEASGGYTF.

The rearrangement joins TRBV20-1 to TRBJ2-1; D may be TRBD1 (6 bases). The CDR3 spans 11 residues. Trimming stripped 6 bases from V and 10 bases from J, with 13 bases between. From germline, CDR1 is DFQATT and CDR2 SNEGSKA (reference sequence). The DNA of the CDR3 is TGCAGTGCAATCAGGGGTATGGAGCAGTTCTTC. Its protein product is CSAIRGMEQFF.